This T cell receptor beta chain was sequenced for a study of blood T cells in healthy people across ages. With a J-beta primer mix and a sample-barcoded 5' primer, a second PCR ran about 7 to 12 cycles. TCRdb redid the calling of the 5' RACE reads with MiXCR, one entry per CDR3 protein. The sample lists approximately 2,000,000 distinct CDR3 sequences; about 39% were seen once. The CDR3 has 16 residues. Germline trimming cut 5 bases from V and 6 bases from J; bases unmatched to any gene: 10. The specimen sequenced was blood. The sequence was obtained from a human donor in good health. V gene TRBV12-3 or TRBV12-4 combines with J gene TRBJ2-1; TRBD2 matches 10 bases. The CDR3 region is CASSLERGGRGNEQFF. The CDR3 DNA is TGTGCCAGCAGTCTCGAGCGGGGGGGCAGGGGCAATGAGCAGTTCTTC.